This TCR beta chain stems from a study of beta chain features in type 1 diabetes. Germline V gives CDR1 SGHDT, CDR2 YYEEEE. Trimming stripped 0 bases from V and 2 bases from J, with 10 bases between. The CDR3 is 15 residues long. As every portion of the isolated RNA was reverse transcribed, the sequencing read expressed TCRB transcripts. Method: immunoSEQ multiplex PCR; TCRdb's copy keeps in-frame clones and lacks some. The data show roughly 400,000 clones, approximately 14% seen once. V is TRBV5-6 and J is TRBJ2-3; weak D call: TRBD2 (5 bases). Sequences were obtained from naive CD4+ T cells from blood. The receptor's source is a man between 25 and 39 years old in good health. The CDR3 nucleotides read TGTGCCAGCAGCTTGGAGAGGGAACCCACAGATACGCAGTATTTT. It encodes CASSLEREPTDTQYF.